This T cell receptor beta chain stems from a study of blood T cell repertoires in COVID-19 (dated by TCRdb to 2019 to 2021). General notes on the study: Collaborator samples came from the United States, Italy and Spain and covered acute and convalescent phases of COVID-19. The material from the prospective study consisted of cDNA or gDNA derived from T cells, B-cell-depleted T cells, or PBMCs. The dataset comprised deeply sampled blood TCRbeta repertoires from subjects exposed to, actively infected with, or recovered from COVID-19. The repertoires were released in a freely available public database intended as a resource for research on the immune response to SARS-CoV-2. Samples were obtained from the ongoing ImmuneRACE study (first 160 participants) and from 1,254 subjects provided by 6 global collaborators. A de-identified subject ID, COVID-19 status, age in years and sex were almost always included in the sample metadata. Where available, HLA class I and class II types were taken from metadata supplied by the sample provider and were not determined by assay-based typing. What the research found in general, with its limitations: The amount of clinical and demographic metadata varied by source and participant and was provided uncurated.

Spanning cysteine to phenylalanine, the CDR3 consists of 18 amino acids. The retained sequence is limited to the CDR3, 54 bases, with the frame set at the first base. V is pruned by 8 bases and J by 2 bases, leaving 17 bases of the junction without a gene match. The germline V gene specifies ENHRY as CDR1 and SYGVKD as CDR2. TCRbeta CDR3 regions were amplified from genomic DNA by means of the immunoSEQ Assay, a bias-controlled multiplex PCR. For the original study's pipeline: Nucleated cell counts per sample were estimated from amplification of reference gene primers within the assay. To quantify the absolute abundance of each unique TCRbeta CDR3 rearrangement, sequence reads were collapsed and filtered. For each sample, productive Simpson clonality was calculated as the square root of Simpson's diversity index over productive rearrangements. TCRdb limited this immuneACCESS table to in-frame rearrangements with V and J called. A share of clones is missing; checked studies link under half to unresolved V genes, and the rest is unexplained. From that table come the V and J calls and clone size; the DNA was used to work out D and trimming. In this sample the table shows under 150,000 clones, approximately 90% of which occur a single time. The ten largest account for approximately 3% of the sample.

Points on this clone: The target of this receptor is not known. No qualities accompany the bases; no much larger clone lies one base away.

Whole blood was collected in K2EDTA tubes by collaborating institutions according to the institutions' own protocols. For TCRbeta analysis, collaborator samples were shipped as frozen whole blood, as isolated PBMCs, or as DNA extracted from either sample type. Sample: peripheral blood. The rearranged segments are TRBV10-3 and TRBJ2-7, and 11 junction bases match TRBD2. The receptor was isolated from a woman aged 60-70 years with active COVID-19. The bases are TGTGCCATCGGGACCCTAGGGACTAGCGGTCCCGCCCCCTACGAGCAGTACTTC. Translated, it reads CAIGTLGTSGPAPYEQYF.